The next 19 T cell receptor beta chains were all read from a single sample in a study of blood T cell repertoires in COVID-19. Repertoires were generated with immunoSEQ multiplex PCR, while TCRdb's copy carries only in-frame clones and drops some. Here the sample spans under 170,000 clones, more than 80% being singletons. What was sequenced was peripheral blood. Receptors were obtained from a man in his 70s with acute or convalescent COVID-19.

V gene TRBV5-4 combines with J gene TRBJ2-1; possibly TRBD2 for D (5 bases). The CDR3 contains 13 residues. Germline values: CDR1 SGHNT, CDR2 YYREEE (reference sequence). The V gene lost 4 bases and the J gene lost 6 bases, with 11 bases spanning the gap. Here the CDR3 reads CASSLAGSNEQFF. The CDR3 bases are TGTGCCAGCAGCCTAGCCGGAAGCAATGAGCAGTTCTTC.

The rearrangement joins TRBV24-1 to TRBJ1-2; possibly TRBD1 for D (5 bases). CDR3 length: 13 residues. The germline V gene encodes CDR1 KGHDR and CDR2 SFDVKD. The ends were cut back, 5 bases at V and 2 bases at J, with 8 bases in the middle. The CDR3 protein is CATSARENYGYTF. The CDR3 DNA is TGTGCCACCAGTGCCAGGGAAAACTATGGCTACACCTTC.

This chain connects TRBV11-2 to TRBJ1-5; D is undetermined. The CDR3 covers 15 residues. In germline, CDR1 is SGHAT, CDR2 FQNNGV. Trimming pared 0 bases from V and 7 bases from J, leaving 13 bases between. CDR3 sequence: CASSLDRTGAQPQHF. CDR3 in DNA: TGTGCCAGCAGCTTAGATCGCACGGGAGCCCAGCCCCAGCATTTT. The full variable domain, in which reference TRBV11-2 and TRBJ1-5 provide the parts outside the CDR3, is EAGVAQSPRYKIIEKRQSVAFWCNPISGHATLYWYQQILGQGPKLLIQFQNNGVVDDSQLPKDRFSAERLKGVDSTLKIQPAKLEDSAVYLCASSLDRTGAQPQHFGDGTRLSIL.

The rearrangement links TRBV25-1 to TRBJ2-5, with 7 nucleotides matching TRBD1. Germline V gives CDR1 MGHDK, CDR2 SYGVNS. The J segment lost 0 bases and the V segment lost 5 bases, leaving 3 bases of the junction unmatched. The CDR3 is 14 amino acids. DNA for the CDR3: TGTGCCAGCAGTCAGGGACAGTACCAAGAGACCCAGTACTTC. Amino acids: CASSQGQYQETQYF. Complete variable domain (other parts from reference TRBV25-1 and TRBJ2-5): EADIYQTPRYLVIGTGKKITLECSQTMGHDKMYWYQQDPGMELHLIHYSYGVNSTEKGDLSSESTVSRIRTEHFPLTLESARPSHTSQYLCASSQGQYQETQYFGPGTRLLVL.

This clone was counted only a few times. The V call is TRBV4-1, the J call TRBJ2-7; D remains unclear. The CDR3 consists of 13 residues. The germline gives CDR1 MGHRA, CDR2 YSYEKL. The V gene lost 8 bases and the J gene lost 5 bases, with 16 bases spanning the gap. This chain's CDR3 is CASAQTIADEQYF. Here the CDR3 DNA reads TGCGCCAGCGCACAAACCATAGCTGACGAGCAGTACTTC.

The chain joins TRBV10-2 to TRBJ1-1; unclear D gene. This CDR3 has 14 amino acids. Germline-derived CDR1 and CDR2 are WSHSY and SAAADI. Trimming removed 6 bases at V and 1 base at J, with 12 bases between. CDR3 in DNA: TGCGCCAGCAGACCGGTCACCGGGAACACTGAAGCTTTCTTT. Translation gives CASRPVTGNTEAFF.

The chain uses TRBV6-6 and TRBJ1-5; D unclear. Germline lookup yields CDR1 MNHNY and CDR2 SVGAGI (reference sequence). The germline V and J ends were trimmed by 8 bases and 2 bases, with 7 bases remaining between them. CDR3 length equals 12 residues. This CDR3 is CASCDGNQPQHF. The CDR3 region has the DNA TGTGCCAGCTGCGATGGCAATCAGCCCCAGCATTTT.

Written as DNA, the CDR3 is TGTGCCAGCAGCACCAAGACAGGGGACCATCAGCCCCAGCATTTT. As protein: CASSTKTGDHQPQHF. The genes are TRBV7-2 and TRBJ1-5; 8 positions match TRBD1. Germline CDR1 is SGHTA and CDR2 is FQGNSA. V trimming: 5 bases; J trimming: 5 bases; junction bases outside the gene matches: 8. CDR3 length: 15 amino acids.

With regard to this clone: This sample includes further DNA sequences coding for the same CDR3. Here the CDR3 reads CASSRDRGETQYF. CDR3 in DNA: TGTGCCAGCAGTCGGGACAGGGGGGAGACCCAGTACTTC. The gene calls are TRBV11-1 and TRBJ2-5, with TRBD1 matching 11 bases. With 6 bases clipped from V and 5 bases from J, the junction kept 2 bases outside the gene matches. Germline loops: CDR1 SGHAT, CDR2 FQDESV (reference sequence). This CDR3 is built from 13 residues.

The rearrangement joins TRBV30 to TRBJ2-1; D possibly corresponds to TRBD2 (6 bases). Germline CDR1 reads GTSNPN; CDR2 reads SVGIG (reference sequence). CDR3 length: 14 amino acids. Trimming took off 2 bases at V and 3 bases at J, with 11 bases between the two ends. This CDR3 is CAWSLGEDYNEQFF. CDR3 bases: TGTGCCTGGAGTTTAGGGGAGGACTACAATGAGCAGTTCTTC.

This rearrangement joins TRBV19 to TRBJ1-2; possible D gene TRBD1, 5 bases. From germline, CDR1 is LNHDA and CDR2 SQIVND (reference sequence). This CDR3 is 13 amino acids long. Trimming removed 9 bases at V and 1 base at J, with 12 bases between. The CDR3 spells CASTGRSNYGYTF. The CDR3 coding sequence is TGTGCCAGCACAGGTCGGAGTAACTATGGCTACACCTTC.

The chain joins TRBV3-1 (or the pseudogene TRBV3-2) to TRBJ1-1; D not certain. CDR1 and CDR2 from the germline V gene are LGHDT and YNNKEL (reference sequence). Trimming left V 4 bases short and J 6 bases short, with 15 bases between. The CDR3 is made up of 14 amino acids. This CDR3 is CASSPQISVAEAFF. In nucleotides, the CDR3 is TGTGCCAGCAGCCCCCAGATCTCAGTCGCTGAAGCTTTCTTT.

Written as DNA, the CDR3 is TGTGCCAGCAGCTTGGCGCCTCAGGTGGGGGGGCCCCAGCATTTT. This sequence encodes CASSLAPQVGGPQHF. The chain couples TRBV5-4 to TRBJ1-5; tentatively, D is TRBD1 (5 bases). Trimming removed 0 bases at V and 9 bases at J, with 16 bases between. The CDR3 runs to 15 residues. Germline CDR1 and CDR2: SGHNT and YYREEE (reference sequence).

The DNA of the CDR3 is TGTGCCAGCAGCTTGGACAGGGGGCGCGGGGATACGCAGTATTTT. Amino acids: CASSLDRGRGDTQYF. The chain combines TRBV11-2 with TRBJ2-3; 11 bases line up with TRBD1. The J segment lost 6 bases and the V segment lost 3 bases, leaving 5 bases of the junction unmatched. This CDR3 spans 15 amino acids. Germline assignment: CDR1 SGHAT and CDR2 FQNNGV.

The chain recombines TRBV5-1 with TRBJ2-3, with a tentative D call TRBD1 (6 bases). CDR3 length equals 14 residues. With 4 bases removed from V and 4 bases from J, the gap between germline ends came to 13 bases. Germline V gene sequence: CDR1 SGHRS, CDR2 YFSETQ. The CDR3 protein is CASSPQGSPDTQYF. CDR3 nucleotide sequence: TGCGCCAGCAGCCCTCAGGGGAGCCCAGATACGCAGTATTTT. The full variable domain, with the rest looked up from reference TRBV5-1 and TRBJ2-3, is KAGVTQTPRYLIKTRGQQVTLSCSPISGHRSVSWYQQTPGQGLQFLFEYFSETQRNKGNFPGRFSGRQFSNSRSEMNVSTLELGDSALYLCASSPQGSPDTQYFGPGTRLTVL.

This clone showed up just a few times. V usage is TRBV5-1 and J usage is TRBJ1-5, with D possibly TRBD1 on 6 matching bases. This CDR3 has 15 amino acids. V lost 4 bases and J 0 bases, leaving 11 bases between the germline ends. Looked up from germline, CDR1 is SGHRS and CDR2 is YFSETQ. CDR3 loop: CASSPGQTSNQPQHF. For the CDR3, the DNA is TGCGCCAGCAGCCCAGGACAGACTAGCAATCAGCCCCAGCATTTT. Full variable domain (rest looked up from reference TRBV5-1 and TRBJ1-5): KAGVTQTPRYLIKTRGQQVTLSCSPISGHRSVSWYQQTPGQGLQFLFEYFSETQRNKGNFPGRFSGRQFSNSRSEMNVSTLELGDSALYLCASSPGQTSNQPQHFGDGTRLSIL.

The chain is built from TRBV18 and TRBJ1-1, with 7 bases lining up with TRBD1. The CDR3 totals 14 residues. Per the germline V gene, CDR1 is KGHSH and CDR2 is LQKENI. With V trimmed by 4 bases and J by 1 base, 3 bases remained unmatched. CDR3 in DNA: TGTGCCAGCTCACTAAGGACAGGGAACACTGAAGCTTTCTTT. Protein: CASSLRTGNTEAFF. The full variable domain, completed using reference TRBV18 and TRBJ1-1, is NAGVMQNPRHLVRRRGQEARLRCSPMKGHSHVYWYRQLPEEGLKFMVYLQKENIIDESGMPKERFSAEFPKEGPSILRIQQVVRGDSAAYFCASSLRTGNTEAFFGQGTRLTVV.

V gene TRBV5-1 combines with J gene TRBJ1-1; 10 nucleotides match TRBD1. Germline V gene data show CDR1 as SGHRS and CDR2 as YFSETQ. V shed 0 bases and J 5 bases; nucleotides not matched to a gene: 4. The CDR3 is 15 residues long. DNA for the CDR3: TGCGCCAGCAGCTTGGGACAGGGGGCTGGAACTGAAGCTTTCTTT. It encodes CASSLGQGAGTEAFF.

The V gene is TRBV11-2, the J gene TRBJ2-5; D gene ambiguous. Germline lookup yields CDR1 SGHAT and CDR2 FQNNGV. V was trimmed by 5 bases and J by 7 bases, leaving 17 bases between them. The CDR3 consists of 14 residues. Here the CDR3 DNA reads TGTGCCAGCAGCCGAAAGCCACTACCGGGGACCCAGTACTTC. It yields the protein CASSRKPLPGTQYF.